Presented here are 15 T cell receptor beta chains from one specimen sequenced in a study of T cells in localized non-small cell lung cancer. The method was immunoSEQ multiplex PCR; TCRdb's version includes in-frame clones alone and lacks a portion of them. The repertoire holds 25,000 to 35,000 clones, with roughly 87% as singletons. Sequencing used peripheral blood, obtained before any cancer treatment. The receptors derive from a woman aged 40-75 years with stage I lung adenocarcinoma.

As DNA, the CDR3 is TGTGCCAGCAGCTTAGGCGGTTTTGCTGAAGCTTTCTTT. It codes for CASSLGGFAEAFF. The chain is built from TRBV7-2 and TRBJ1-1; the D is unclear. Per the germline V gene, CDR1 is SGHTA and CDR2 is FQGNSA. This CDR3 contains 13 residues. Trimming removed 1 base from V and 6 bases from J, with 9 bases in between.

The rearrangement uses TRBV5-1 and TRBJ1-2; D gene unclear. Germline V gene lookup returns CDR1 SGHRS and CDR2 YFSETQ. The CDR3 covers 12 residues. The V gene lost 0 bases and the J gene lost 5 bases, with 5 bases spanning the gap. DNA for the CDR3: TGCGCCAGCAGCTTGGGAGAGTATGGCTACACCTTC. Its protein is CASSLGEYGYTF.

The chain recombines TRBV5-1 with TRBJ2-5; D is ambiguous. Germline lookup yields CDR1 SGHRS and CDR2 YFSETQ. The V and J ends lost 1 base and 2 bases respectively, with 3 bases between them. This CDR3 is 12 amino acids long. In DNA form, the CDR3 reads TGCGCCAGCAGCTTGTTACAAGAGACCCAGTACTTC. It translates to CASSLLQETQYF.

The genes are TRBV28 and TRBJ2-3, with 8 nucleotides matching TRBD1. The CDR3 consists of 17 residues. From germline, CDR1 is MDHEN and CDR2 SYDVKM. Germline trimming cut 6 bases from V and 3 bases from J; bases unmatched to any gene: 14. The CDR3 sequence: CASRSIDRGLYTDTQYF. CDR3 DNA sequence: TGTGCCAGCAGGTCCATTGACAGGGGATTATATACAGATACGCAGTATTTT. Together with reference TRBV28 and TRBJ2-3, the CDR3 gives the full variable domain: DVKVTQSSRYLVKRTGEKVFLECVQDMDHENMFWYRQDPGLGLRLIYFSYDVKMKEKGDIPEGYSVSREKKERFSLILESASTNQTSMYLCASRSIDRGLYTDTQYFGPGTRLTVL.

The rearrangement uses TRBV7-3 and TRBJ2-6; D remains unclear. Germline CDR1 and CDR2: SGHTA and FQGTGA. Trimming left V 5 bases short and J 0 bases short, with 20 bases between. This CDR3 region has 19 residues. The CDR3 loop reads CASSDRGGQAYSGANVLTF. The CDR3 nucleotides are TGTGCCAGCAGCGACCGCGGCGGTCAGGCCTACTCTGGGGCCAACGTCCTGACTTTC.

This chain links TRBV28 with TRBJ2-3; tentative D call: TRBD2 (5 bases). The CDR3 sequence is 14 residues long. The V gene lost 3 bases and the J gene lost 4 bases, with 11 bases spanning the gap. Per the germline V gene, CDR1 is MDHEN and CDR2 is SYDVKM. CDR3 region: CASSFSEVADTQYF. For the CDR3, the DNA is TGTGCCAGCAGTTTTTCGGAGGTGGCAGATACGCAGTATTTT.

The J gene is TRBJ2-1, the V gene TRBV18; D perhaps matches TRBD2 (5 bases). V shed 6 bases and J shed 9 bases, with 15 bases lying between them. This CDR3 comprises 13 residues. Germline CDR1 reads KGHSH; CDR2 reads LQKENI. Here the CDR3 DNA reads TGTGCCAGCTCCCTAAATCGTGGAGGTGAGCAGTTCTTC. This gives the protein CASSLNRGGEQFF.

The rearrangement joins TRBV11-2 to TRBJ2-7; 11 nucleotides align to TRBD2. V lost 3 bases and J lost 4; bases outside the gene matches: 2. Germline CDR1 and CDR2: SGHAT and FQNNGV. This CDR3 has 14 amino acids. The CDR3 sequence: CASSFTSGSYEQYF. The CDR3 DNA sequence: TGTGCCAGCAGCTTCACTAGCGGGAGTTACGAGCAGTACTTC.

This rearrangement joins TRBV5-6 to TRBJ1-1; no clear D. Germline CDR1 and CDR2: SGHDT and YYEEEE. The V end lost 0 bases, the J end lost 7 bases, and 4 bases lay between the germline ends. This CDR3 spans 11 amino acids. The chain's CDR3 is CASSLAFEAFF. CDR3 nucleotide sequence: TGTGCCAGCAGCTTGGCCTTTGAAGCTTTCTTT. The complete variable domain, with remaining parts taken from reference TRBV5-6 and TRBJ1-1, reads DAGVTQSPTHLIKTRGQQVTLRCSPKSGHDTVSWYQQALGQGPQFIFQYYEEEERQRGNFPDRFSGHQFPNYSSELNVNALLLGDSALYLCASSLAFEAFFGQGTRLTVV.

The CDR3 sequence: CASSLQGTDTQYF. As DNA, the CDR3 is TGCGCCAGCAGCCTTCAGGGAACAGATACGCAGTATTTT. The chain employs TRBV5-1 and TRBJ2-3, with a weak D call TRBD1 (5 bases). Germline V gene sequence: CDR1 SGHRS, CDR2 YFSETQ. The V end was cut by 4 bases, the J end by 3 bases, with 9 bases between. The CDR3 consists of 13 residues.

J is TRBJ2-7 and V is TRBV28; 7 bases map to TRBD1. The germline V gene has CDR1 MDHEN and CDR2 SYDVKM. This CDR3 comprises 15 residues. The trim removed 6 bases at V and 7 bases at J, leaving 15 bases unmatched. CDR3 sequence: CASSTPGRGQGEQYF. CDR3 in DNA: TGTGCCAGCAGCACCCCCGGAAGGGGGCAAGGGGAGCAGTACTTC.

This clone was found a few times. The chain couples TRBV7-9 to TRBJ1-2; no definite D call. The CDR3 runs 12 residues. Germline CDR1 and CDR2: SEHNR and FQNEAQ (reference sequence). The V end lost 1 base, the J end lost 8 bases, and 8 bases lay between the germline ends. For the CDR3, the DNA is TGTGCCAGCAGCTTAGATGGCCCCGGCTACACCTTC. It specifies CASSLDGPGYTF.

The chain couples TRBV28 to TRBJ1-2, with D possibly matching TRBD1 (5 bases). The V end lost 6 bases, the J end lost 7 bases, and 15 bases lay between the germline ends. CDR1 and CDR2 from the germline V gene are MDHEN and SYDVKM. The CDR3 contains 13 residues. CDR3 protein: CASSLEAGPGYTF. The CDR3 region has the DNA TGTGCCAGCAGCCTAGAGGCAGGGCCTGGCTACACCTTC.

This clone was recorded only once. This chain joins TRBV6-1 and TRBJ1-1; D unclear. Trimming took off 9 bases at V and 0 bases at J, with 5 bases between the two ends. The CDR3 runs to 11 residues. The germline V gene has CDR1 MNHNS and CDR2 SASEGT. The CDR3 DNA sequence: TGTGCCAGTACTTTGAACACTGAAGCTTTCTTT. Translating it yields CASTLNTEAFF.

The chain links TRBV9 to TRBJ2-3, with unresolved D. Trimming removed 1 base from V and 2 bases from J, with 8 bases in between. Germline values: CDR1 SGDLS, CDR2 YYNGEE. The CDR3 loop spans 14 amino acids. Here the CDR3 DNA reads TGTGCCAGCAGCGTACACTGGTCCACAGATACGCAGTATTTT. It yields the protein CASSVHWSTDTQYF.